This T cell receptor beta chain was captured by sequencing in a study of T cell changes during pregnancy in multiple sclerosis. The CDR3 runs to 17 residues. V was pared by 4 bases and J by 2 bases, with 18 bases between. Germline assignment: CDR1 MDHEN and CDR2 SYDVKM. The data were produced by immunoSEQ multiplex PCR, yet TCRdb's version contains in-frame clones alone and is incomplete. The top ten hold around 1.4% of the sample, which has about 87,000 clones, 93% seen once. The receptor was isolated from a female donor in good health, enrolled as a control in a pregnancy study. The genes are TRBV28 and TRBJ2-1; D possibly corresponds to TRBD2 (5 bases). The sequenced sample was peripheral blood, obtained in the third trimester of pregnancy. CDR3 coding DNA: TGTGCCAGCAGTTCAAGAATGTTAAGGAGGACCTACAATGAGCAGTTCTTC. It translates to CASSSRMLRRTYNEQFF.